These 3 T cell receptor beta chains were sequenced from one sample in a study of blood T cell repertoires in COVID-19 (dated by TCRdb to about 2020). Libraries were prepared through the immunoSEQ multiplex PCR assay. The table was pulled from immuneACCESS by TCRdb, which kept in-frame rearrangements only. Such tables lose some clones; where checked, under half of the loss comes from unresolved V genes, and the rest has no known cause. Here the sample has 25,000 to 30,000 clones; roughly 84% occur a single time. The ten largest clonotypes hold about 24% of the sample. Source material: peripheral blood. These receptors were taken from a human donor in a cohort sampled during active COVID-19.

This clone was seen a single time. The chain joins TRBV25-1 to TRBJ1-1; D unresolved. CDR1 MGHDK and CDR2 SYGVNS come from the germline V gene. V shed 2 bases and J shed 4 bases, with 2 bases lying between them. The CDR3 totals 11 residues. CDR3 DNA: TGTGCCAGCAGTGAACGCACTGAAGCTTTCTTT. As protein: CASSERTEAFF.

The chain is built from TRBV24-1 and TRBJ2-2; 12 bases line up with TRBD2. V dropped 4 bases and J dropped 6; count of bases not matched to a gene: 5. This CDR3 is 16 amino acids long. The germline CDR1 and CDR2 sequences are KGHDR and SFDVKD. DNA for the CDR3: TGTGCCACCAGTGACCCGGGACTAGCGGGCGCCGGGGAGCTGTTTTTT. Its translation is CATSDPGLAGAGELFF.

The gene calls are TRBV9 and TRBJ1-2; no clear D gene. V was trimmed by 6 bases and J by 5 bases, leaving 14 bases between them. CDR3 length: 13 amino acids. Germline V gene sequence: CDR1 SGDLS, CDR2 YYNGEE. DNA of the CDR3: TGTGCCAGCACCGAGGCGGCGGGGTATGGCTACACCTTC. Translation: CASTEAAGYGYTF.